This T cell receptor (beta chain) was captured in a study of shared clonotypes between healthy human individuals. The donor population consisted of healthy HIV-negative adults with no recent acute infections or vaccinations. To note about this clone: Its cognate antigen is unknown.

When replicate PCRs were run on unsorted PBMC, they used approximately 300 ng DNA, approximately 30,000 T cell genomes. Measured with immunoSEQ multiplex PCR; TCRdb has only the in-frame clones, and not every one. Here the sample spans 400,000 to 550,000 clones, 79% being singletons. General study results and limits: Sequencing depth was predicted to influence how clonotypes are shared among donors. Exclusively blood specimens were collected; tissue repertoires likely differ.

CDR3 length: 15 residues. Germline V gene lookup returns CDR1 SGHTA and CDR2 FQGNSA. Germline trimming cut 0 bases from V and 0 bases from J; bases unmatched to any gene: 2. The source material was PBMCs. The genes are TRBV7-2 and TRBJ2-7, with 7 bases lining up with TRBD2. This sequence was found in a woman in her forties in good health. Some clones in this sample may be carry-over from other donors' samples. CDR3 nucleotides: TGTGCCAGCAGCTTAGCGTGGGGGGGCTCCTACGAGCAGTACTTC. Amino acid sequence: CASSLAWGGSYEQYF.